The rows below give T cell receptor beta chains drawn from one sample of a study of T cells after yellow fever vaccination. TCRdb reprocessed the 5' RACE reads with MiXCR, giving one entry per CDR3 protein. The top ten clones hold approximately 2.5% of a sample with roughly 160,000 distinct CDR3 sequences, almost 7% of them seen once. This specimen consisted of CD4+ T cells sorted from PBMCs, obtained 4 to 6 days after the first yellow fever vaccination. The origin of the receptors is a man aged 18 to 29 who received the YFV17D yellow fever vaccine. CDR3s include the opening cysteine and the closing phenylalanine or tryptophan. D genes are given only for firm matches. Only part of the rows carry a size: once, few, many, or a class if the clone is expanded.

CDR3nt: TGTGCCAGCAGTCCCCCCTACAGGGGGTCCTACAATGAGCAGTTCTTC
CDR3aa: CASSPPYRGSYNEQFF
d_gene: TRBD1
v_gene: TRBV12-3/TRBV12-4
abundance: few
j_gene: TRBJ2-1

CDR3nt: TGTGCCAGCAGCCACGGCGGGGGGACATCAGATACGCAGTATTTT
CDR3aa: CASSHGGGTSDTQYF
d_gene: TRBD2
v_gene: TRBV5-6
abundance: many
j_gene: TRBJ2-3

CDR3nt: TGCAGCGTTGAGCTCGAGGGAGCGGGGACCCAGTACTTC
CDR3aa: CSVELEGAGTQYF
d_gene: .
v_gene: TRBV29-1
abundance: many
j_gene: TRBJ2-5

CDR3nt: TGTGCCAGCAGCTTGGTGACAGGGGATGGCTACACCTTC
CDR3aa: CASSLVTGDGYTF
d_gene: TRBD1
v_gene: TRBV5-4
abundance: .
j_gene: TRBJ1-2

CDR3nt: TGTGCCAGCAGTGAACCAGATACGCAGTATTTT
CDR3aa: CASSEPDTQYF
d_gene: .
v_gene: TRBV2
abundance: many
j_gene: TRBJ2-3

CDR3nt: TGTGCCAGCAGTTTGGGGCTTTCCTACGAGCAGTACTTC
CDR3aa: CASSLGLSYEQYF
d_gene: .
v_gene: TRBV12-3/TRBV12-4
abundance: many
j_gene: TRBJ2-7

CDR3nt: TGCGCCAGCAGCTTGTTCGGGACTGGCAATAATTCACCCCTCCACTTT
CDR3aa: CASSLFGTGNNSPLHF
d_gene: .
v_gene: TRBV5-1
abundance: many
j_gene: TRBJ1-6

CDR3nt: TGCAGTGCTGGAAGACACGGGACTACGGAGCAGTTCTTC
CDR3aa: CSAGRHGTTEQFF
d_gene: TRBD2
v_gene: TRBV20-1
abundance: many
j_gene: TRBJ2-1

CDR3nt: TGTGCCAGCACTTTTTCGGGGGGGCAGCCCCAGCATTTT
CDR3aa: CASTFSGGQPQHF
d_gene: .
v_gene: TRBV28
abundance: many
j_gene: TRBJ1-5

CDR3nt: TGCGCCAGCAGTCAATCGGGAGGGAATGAGCAGTTCTTC
CDR3aa: CASSQSGGNEQFF
d_gene: TRBD2
v_gene: TRBV23-1
abundance: many
j_gene: TRBJ2-1

CDR3nt: TGTGCCAGCAGAGCGCCCGGGACAGGGGGTTATGGCTACACCTTC
CDR3aa: CASRAPGTGGYGYTF
d_gene: TRBD1
v_gene: TRBV6-1
abundance: .
j_gene: TRBJ1-2

CDR3nt: TGTGCCAGCAGGGAAACTAGCACCTACGAGCAGTACTTC
CDR3aa: CASRETSTYEQYF
d_gene: .
v_gene: TRBV6-1
abundance: .
j_gene: TRBJ2-7

CDR3nt: TGCAGTGCTAGCGGGGGGCCAGATACGCAGTATTTT
CDR3aa: CSASGGPDTQYF
d_gene: .
v_gene: TRBV20-1
abundance: few
j_gene: TRBJ2-3

CDR3nt: TGTGCCAGCAGCCACGACCCCGTGAGGACCGGGGAGCTGTTTTTT
CDR3aa: CASSHDPVRTGELFF
d_gene: .
v_gene: TRBV7-9
abundance: many
j_gene: TRBJ2-2

CDR3nt: TGCGCCAGCAGCTATGCGGGGGACAGCTCCTACGAGCAGTACTTC
CDR3aa: CASSYAGDSSYEQYF
d_gene: .
v_gene: TRBV5-1
abundance: many
j_gene: TRBJ2-7

CDR3nt: TGTGCCAGCAGTTGGGGGCCCCCAGGGTCACCCCTCCACTTT
CDR3aa: CASSWGPPGSPLHF
d_gene: .
v_gene: TRBV6-2/TRBV6-3
abundance: .
j_gene: TRBJ1-6

CDR3nt: TGTGCCAGCAGCCCCGGGCCCCAAAGACAGTACTTC
CDR3aa: CASSPGPQRQYF
d_gene: .
v_gene: TRBV6-6
abundance: many
j_gene: TRBJ2-4